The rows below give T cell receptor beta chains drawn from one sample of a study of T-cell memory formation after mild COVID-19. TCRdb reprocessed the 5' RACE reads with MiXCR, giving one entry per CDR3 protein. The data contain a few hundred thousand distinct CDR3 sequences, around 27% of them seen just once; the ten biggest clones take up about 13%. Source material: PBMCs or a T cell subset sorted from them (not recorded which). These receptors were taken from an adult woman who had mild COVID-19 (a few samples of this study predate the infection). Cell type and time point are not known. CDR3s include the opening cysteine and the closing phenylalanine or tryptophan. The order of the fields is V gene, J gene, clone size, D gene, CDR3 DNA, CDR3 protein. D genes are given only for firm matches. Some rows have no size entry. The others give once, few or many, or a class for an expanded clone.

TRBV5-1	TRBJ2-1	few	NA	TGCGCCAGCAGCTGGCAGGCAGTCTACAATGAGCAGTTCTTC	CASSWQAVYNEQFF
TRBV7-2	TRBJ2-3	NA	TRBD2	TGTGCCAGCAGCTTCCCTGAGCGCGGGAGAACAGATACGCAGTATTTT	CASSFPERGRTDTQYF
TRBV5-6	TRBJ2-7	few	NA	TGTGCCAGCAGCCTTACAGGGAACCCCTACGAGCAGTACTTC	CASSLTGNPYEQYF
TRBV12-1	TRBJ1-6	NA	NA	TGTGCCAGCAGCCCCAGAGGAGGGGGCGATTCACCCCTCCACTTT	CASSPRGGGDSPLHF
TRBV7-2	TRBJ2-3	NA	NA	TGTGCCAGCAGCGAGTCCCGGGGCGGGGATACGCAGTATTTT	CASSESRGGDTQYF
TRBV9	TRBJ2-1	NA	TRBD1	TGTGCCAGCAGCGAACGACAGGGGAGCTCCTACAATGAGCAGTTCTTC	CASSERQGSSYNEQFF
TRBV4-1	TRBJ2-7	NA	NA	TGCGCCAGCAGCTTTCGCTCGGGCGGGGCCTCCTACGAGCAGTACTTC	CASSFRSGGASYEQYF
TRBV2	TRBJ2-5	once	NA	TGTGCCAGCAGTGTTTGGACAGAACAAGAGACCCAGTACTTC	CASSVWTEQETQYF
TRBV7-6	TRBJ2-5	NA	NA	TGTGCCAGCAGCTTAGGATTCGGCCGGCAAGAGACCCAGTACTTC	CASSLGFGRQETQYF
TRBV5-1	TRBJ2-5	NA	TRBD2	TGCGCCAGCAGCTTGGCGCCTCCAGCAAATGGACTAGGGGAAGAGACCCAGTACTTC	CASSLAPPANGLGEETQYF
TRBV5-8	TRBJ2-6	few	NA	TGTGCCAGCAGCTCGGGGGCGGCATCTGGGGCCAACGTCCTGACTTTC	CASSSGAASGANVLTF
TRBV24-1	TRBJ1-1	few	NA	TGTGCCACCAGTGGTGGGACGGCGAACACTGAAGCTTTCTTT	CATSGGTANTEAFF
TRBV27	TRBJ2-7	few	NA	TGTGCCAGCAGTTACCCGGGACACCAATACGAGCAGTACTTC	CASSYPGHQYEQYF
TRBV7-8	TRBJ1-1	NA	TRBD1	TGTGCCAGCAGCTTAGGGGGACAGGGATCAATTCCGAACACTGAAGCTTTCTTT	CASSLGGQGSIPNTEAFF
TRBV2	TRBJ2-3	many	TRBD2	TGTGCCAGCAGTGAATCTACTAGCGGGGGGGCAGATACGCAGTATTTT	CASSESTSGGADTQYF
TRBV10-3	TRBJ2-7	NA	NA	TGTGCCGCTAAGGACAGATCCTACGAGCAGTACTTC	CAAKDRSYEQYF
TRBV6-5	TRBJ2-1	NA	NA	TGTGCCAGCAGTTACTCGGAAGGGGAAGAGCAGTTCTTC	CASSYSEGEEQFF
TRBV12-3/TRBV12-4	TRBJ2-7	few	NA	TGTGCCAGCAGTCCTGGGGGGCCCTACGAGCAGTACTTC	CASSPGGPYEQYF
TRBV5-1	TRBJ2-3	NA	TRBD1	TGCGCCAGCATAGGGGACAGGGACGAACTCAGCACAGATACGCAGTATTTT	CASIGDRDELSTDTQYF
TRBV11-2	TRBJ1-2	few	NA	TGTGCCAGCAGCTTAGAGACAGGTGCTTTGTATGGCTACACCTTC	CASSLETGALYGYTF
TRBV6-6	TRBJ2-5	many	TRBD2	TGTGCCAGCAGTTCCTCCTTCACTAGCGTAGGGAAAGAGACCCAGTACTTC	CASSSSFTSVGKETQYF
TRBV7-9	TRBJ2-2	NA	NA	TGTGCCAGCAGCCCCCCCGGGGCGAACACCGGGGAGCTGTTTTTT	CASSPPGANTGELFF
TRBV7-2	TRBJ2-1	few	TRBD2	TGTGCCAGCAGCCCGCCCGCGGGGACTAGCGGTTACAATGAGCAGTTCTTC	CASSPPAGTSGYNEQFF
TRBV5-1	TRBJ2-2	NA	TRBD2	TGCGCCAGCAGCTTGGCCCCGGGACTAGCGGGGGGCCCGAACACCGGGGAGCTGTTTTTT	CASSLAPGLAGGPNTGELFF
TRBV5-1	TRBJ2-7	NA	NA	TGCGCCAGCAGCTTGTCAGACAGCACCTACGAGCAGTACTTC	CASSLSDSTYEQYF
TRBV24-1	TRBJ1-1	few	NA	TGTGCCACCAGTGATACGGGGGCCCCGAACACTGAAGCTTTCTTT	CATSDTGAPNTEAFF
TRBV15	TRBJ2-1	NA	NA	TGTGCCACCAGCAGACCGTCGACTAGTGGAAGGTTCTTC	CATSRPSTSGRFF